Reported below is one T cell receptor beta chain. This entry belongs to a study of technical replicates of blood from a few donors. Here immunoSEQ multiplex PCR was the method, and the copy in TCRdb shows in-frame clones only, minus some. This table holds more than 70,000 clones, around 97% found once. The CDR3 is made up of 14 amino acids. The V gene lost 5 bases and the J gene lost 2 bases, with 12 bases spanning the gap. Germline values: CDR1 SNHLY, CDR2 FYNNEI. The receptor comes from a human donor in good health. The chain links TRBV2 to TRBJ1-1, with D hard to call. Sample: T cells isolated from PBMCs. CDR3 in amino acids: CASSQGGVNTEAFF. The CDR3 region has the DNA TGTGCCAGCAGTCAAGGAGGTGTCAACACTGAAGCTTTCTTT.